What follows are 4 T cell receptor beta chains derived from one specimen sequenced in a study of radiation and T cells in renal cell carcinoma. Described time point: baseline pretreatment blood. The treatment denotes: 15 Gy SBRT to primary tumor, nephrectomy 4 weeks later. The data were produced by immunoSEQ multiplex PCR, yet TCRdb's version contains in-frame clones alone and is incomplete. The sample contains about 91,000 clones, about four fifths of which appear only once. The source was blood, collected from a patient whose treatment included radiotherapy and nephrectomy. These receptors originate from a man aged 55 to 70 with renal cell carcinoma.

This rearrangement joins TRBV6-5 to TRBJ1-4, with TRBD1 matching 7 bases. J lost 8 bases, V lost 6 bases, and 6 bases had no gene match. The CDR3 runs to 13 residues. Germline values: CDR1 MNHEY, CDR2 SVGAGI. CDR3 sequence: CASRTGLREKLFF. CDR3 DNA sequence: TGTGCCAGCAGGACAGGGCTTCGAGAAAAACTGTTTTTT.

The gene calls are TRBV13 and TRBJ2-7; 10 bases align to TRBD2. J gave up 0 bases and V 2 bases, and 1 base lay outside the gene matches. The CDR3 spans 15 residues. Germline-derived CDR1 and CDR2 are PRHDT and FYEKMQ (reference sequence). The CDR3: CASSLLAGASYEQYF. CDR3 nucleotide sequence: TGTGCCAGCAGCTTACTAGCGGGAGCCTCCTACGAGCAGTACTTC.

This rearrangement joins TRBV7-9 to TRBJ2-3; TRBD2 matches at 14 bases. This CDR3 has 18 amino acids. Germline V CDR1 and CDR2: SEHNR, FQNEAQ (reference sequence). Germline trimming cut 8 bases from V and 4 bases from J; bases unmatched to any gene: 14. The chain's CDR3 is CASWTSGTSGSPADTQYF. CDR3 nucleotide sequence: TGTGCCAGCTGGACGTCCGGGACTAGCGGGAGCCCTGCAGATACGCAGTATTTT.

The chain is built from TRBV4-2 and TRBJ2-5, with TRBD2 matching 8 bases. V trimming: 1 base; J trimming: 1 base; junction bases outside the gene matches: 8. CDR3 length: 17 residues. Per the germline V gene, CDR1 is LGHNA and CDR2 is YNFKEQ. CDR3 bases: TGTGCCAGCAGCCAAGTCCTTACTAGCGGAGCCCAAGAGACCCAGTACTTC. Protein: CASSQVLTSGAQETQYF.